This entry concerns a single T cell receptor beta chain. The data originate from a study of T cell changes during pregnancy in multiple sclerosis. TCRdb keeps only in-frame clones here, not all; method: immunoSEQ multiplex PCR. The profile shows around 100,000 clones, about 89% of them singletons. Per germline, CDR1 SGHNT and CDR2 YENEEA. The CDR3 is 18 residues long. Losses at the gene ends were 5 bases for V and 5 bases for J; bases not matched to a gene: 12. The chain has TRBV11-3 and TRBJ2-1; TRBD2 matches at 13 bases. The receptor comes from a female donor with multiple sclerosis, enrolled in a pregnancy study. The sample in question was peripheral blood, obtained after pregnancy. CDR3 protein: CASSKTSGGAQEDNEQFF. The CDR3 DNA sequence: TGTGCCAGCAGCAAAACTAGCGGGGGGGCCCAGGAAGACAATGAGCAGTTCTTC.